This passage covers 32 T cell receptor beta chains from one sample sequenced in a study of blood T cell repertoires in COVID-19. Profiled with immunoSEQ multiplex PCR; TCRdb holds only in-frame clones, not every one. The sample holds 60,000 to 65,000 clones, approximately 80% seen once. The sequenced sample consisted of peripheral blood. All receptors come from a woman older than 75 with active or convalescent COVID-19.

This chain joins TRBV5-4 and TRBJ1-1; 9 bases map to TRBD1. Germline assignment: CDR1 SGHNT and CDR2 YYREEE (reference sequence). V shed 4 bases, J shed 6 bases, and the junction held 10 bases outside the gene matches. The CDR3 consists of 15 residues. The CDR3 DNA reads TGTGCCAGCAGCCTGGGTGGGACAGGGCAGGCTGAAGCTTTCTTT. Its translation: CASSLGGTGQAEAFF. Combining the CDR3 with reference TRBV5-4 and TRBJ1-1 gives the whole variable domain ETGVTQSPTHLIKTRGQQVTLRCSSQSGHNTVSWYQQALGQGPQFIFQYYREEENGRGNFPPRFSGLQFPNYSSELNVNALELDDSALYLCASSLGGTGQAEAFFGQGTRLTVV.

This CDR3 is CASSSPPNYGYTF. The CDR3 region has the DNA TGTGCCAGCAGCTCTCCCCCTAACTATGGCTACACCTTC. V is TRBV11-3 and J is TRBJ1-2; D unclear. V gave up 4 bases and J gave up 0 bases, with 6 bases separating them. This CDR3 is built from 13 residues. The germline CDR1 and CDR2 sequences are SGHNT and YENEEA.

The V and J genes are TRBV2 and TRBJ1-1, with 7 bases identical to TRBD1. The CDR3 extends over 13 amino acids. CDR1 is SNHLY and CDR2 is FYNNEI in the germline V gene. V was clipped by 5 bases and J by 1 base; unmatched bases: 1. CDR3 bases: TGTGCCAGCAGTTGGACAGGGAACACTGAAGCTTTCTTT. Translating it yields CASSWTGNTEAFF.

This clone was recorded once. V is TRBV3-1 (or the pseudogene TRBV3-2) and J is TRBJ1-6, with TRBD1 matching over 11 bases. The CDR3 is 15 residues long. Germline V CDR1 and CDR2: LGHDT, YNNKEL (reference sequence). The V segment lost 3 bases and the J segment 10 bases; nucleotides outside the gene matches: 5. The DNA of the CDR3 is TGTGCCAGCAGCCAGGGGGGACAGGGGGAATCACCCCTCCACTTT. Residues: CASSQGGQGESPLHF.

The CDR3 DNA reads as TGTGCCAGCACCAAGCGGGGGGCCACAGATACGCAGTATTTT. Amino acids: CASTKRGATDTQYF. The rearrangement joins TRBV7-9 to TRBJ2-3; 9 bases map to TRBD2. Looked up from germline, CDR1 is SEHNR and CDR2 is FQNEAQ (reference sequence). CDR3 length: 14 residues. V dropped 7 bases and J dropped 2; count of bases not matched to a gene: 4.

The rearrangement joins TRBV11-2 to TRBJ1-5; D uncertain. Germline V gene sequence: CDR1 SGHAT, CDR2 FQNNGV. This CDR3 has 13 residues. V lost 0 bases to trimming and J lost 5 bases, with 5 bases between them. CDR3 residues: CASSLDRDQPQHF. In DNA, the CDR3 is TGTGCCAGCAGCTTAGATCGGGATCAGCCCCAGCATTTT.

The chain joins TRBV7-8 to TRBJ2-7, with D unresolved. The V gene lost 3 bases and the J gene lost 3 bases, with 6 bases spanning the gap. The CDR3 totals 12 residues. CDR1 and CDR2 (germline): SGHVS, FQNEAQ. The CDR3 DNA sequence: TGTGCCAGCAGCTTTAACAGCTACGAGCAGTACTTC. This encodes CASSFNSYEQYF.

This clone has just a few counts. This rearrangement joins TRBV30 to TRBJ1-5; D not resolved. Germline CDR1 and CDR2: GTSNPN and SVGIG (reference sequence). Trimming took 0 bases from V and 3 from J, leaving 6 bases between them. The CDR3 has 13 amino acids. CDR3 sequence: CAWSVQPNQPQHF. The CDR3 DNA reads TGTGCCTGGAGTGTACAGCCCAATCAGCCCCAGCATTTT.

The chain is built from TRBV2 and TRBJ1-2, with D maybe TRBD1 (6 bases). Between the trimmed V and J ends, which lost 6 bases and 2 bases, there was a span of 16 bases. The germline gives CDR1 SNHLY, CDR2 FYNNEI. The CDR3 consists of 15 residues. CDR3 sequence (DNA): TGTGCCAGCAGATCCACAGGGACGAGAAACTATGGCTACACCTTC. Translation: CASRSTGTRNYGYTF.

V and J are TRBV19 and TRBJ2-7; 8 bases agree with TRBD2. The CDR3 spans 17 residues. The V and J ends lost 4 bases and 2 bases, in that order; junction bases with no gene match: 13. The germline gives CDR1 LNHDA, CDR2 SQIVND (reference sequence). DNA of the CDR3: TGTGCCAGTAGTAGCGGGACTAGTTACACCCTCCCCTACGAGCAGTACTTC. Translation gives CASSSGTSYTLPYEQYF.

V usage is TRBV6-5 and J usage is TRBJ1-5; 9 bases align to TRBD1. The CDR3 is 14 amino acids. The germline V gene encodes CDR1 MNHEY and CDR2 SVGAGI. J gave up 6 bases and V 2 bases, and 2 bases lay outside the gene matches. CDR3 bases: TGTGCCAGCAGTTACGACAGGGGGATTCAGCCCCAGCATTTT. Translated, it gives CASSYDRGIQPQHF.

The chain links TRBV2 to TRBJ1-2, with TRBD1 as a possible D gene (5 bases). The CDR3 runs 15 residues. Germline V lookup: CDR1 SNHLY, CDR2 FYNNEI. V lost 2 bases to trimming and J lost 4 bases, with 14 bases between them. The CDR3 loop reads CASSERQIPIYGYTF. The CDR3 region has the DNA TGTGCCAGCAGTGAACGACAGATACCTATCTATGGCTACACCTTC.

The rearrangement links TRBV6-5 to TRBJ1-1, with TRBD1 identical over 8 bases. Germline CDR1 and CDR2: MNHEY and SVGAGI. After removal of 2 bases from V and 13 bases from J, the junction contained 9 bases not matched to a gene. The CDR3 has 13 amino acids. CDR3 DNA sequence: TGTGCCAGCAGTTACCGACAGGGGCTCGGAGGTTTCTTT. Translation: CASSYRQGLGGFF.

J is TRBJ1-1 and V is TRBV2; D is uncertain. The CDR3 runs 14 residues. Trimming removed 0 bases from V and 1 base from J, with 6 bases in between. The germline V gene encodes CDR1 SNHLY and CDR2 FYNNEI. This CDR3 reads CASSEASRNTEAFF. In DNA, the CDR3 is TGTGCCAGCAGTGAAGCTAGCCGGAACACTGAAGCTTTCTTT.

This clone appeared a single time. This rearrangement joins TRBV5-1 to TRBJ1-4, with TRBD1 matching over 7 bases. In germline, CDR1 is SGHRS, CDR2 YFSETQ. The V and J ends lost 4 bases and 6 bases, in that order; junction bases with no gene match: 9. CDR3 length: 15 amino acids. The CDR3 DNA follows: TGCGCCAGCAGCCCGGACCCTGACAGGGATGAAAAACTGTTTTTT. It translates to CASSPDPDRDEKLFF.

CDR3 sequence: CASQTPGNTEAFF. CDR3 in DNA: TGCGCCAGTCAGACCCCAGGGAACACTGAAGCTTTCTTT. J is TRBJ1-1 and V is TRBV5-1, with D unclear. CDR1 is SGHRS and CDR2 is YFSETQ in the germline V gene. This CDR3 is built from 13 residues. V was shortened by 8 bases and J by 1 base, with 12 bases between the two germline ends.

The rearrangement joins TRBV7-8 to TRBJ1-1; 8 positions agree with TRBD1. This CDR3 comprises 14 residues. V was clipped by 5 bases and J by 4 bases; unmatched bases: 6. Germline V gene data show CDR1 as SGHVS and CDR2 as FQNEAQ. The CDR3 reads CASSPTGVGTEAFF. The CDR3 coding sequence is TGTGCCAGCAGCCCGACAGGGGTTGGCACTGAAGCTTTCTTT.

This rearrangement joins TRBV9 to TRBJ2-7; maybe TRBD2 (6 bases). The ends were cut back, 0 bases at V and 0 bases at J, with 13 bases in the middle. The CDR3 has 16 amino acids. CDR1 is SGDLS, CDR2 YYNGEE, per germline. The CDR3 is CASSVGGDSSSYEQYF. As DNA, the CDR3 is TGTGCCAGCAGCGTAGGAGGGGACTCGTCCTCCTACGAGCAGTACTTC.

The chain carries TRBV7-2 and TRBJ2-1; the match to TRBD1 covers 9 bases. CDR3 length: 16 amino acids. Germline lookup yields CDR1 SGHTA and CDR2 FQGNSA. V gave up 2 bases and J gave up 10 bases; unmatched junction bases: 12. The CDR3 DNA reads TGTGCCAGCAGCTTATCGGGACAGGGAGGCCCTTTCGAGCAGTTCTTC. Its translation is CASSLSGQGGPFEQFF.

V is TRBV15 and J is TRBJ1-1, with D hard to call. Trimming removed 0 bases at V and 2 bases at J, with 10 bases between. CDR3 length: 15 residues. Germline CDR1 and CDR2: LNHNV and YYDKDF (reference sequence). CDR3 DNA: TGTGCCACCAGCAGAGATAGATCAGGCAACACTGAAGCTTTCTTT. It is translated as CATSRDRSGNTEAFF. Combining the CDR3 with reference TRBV15 and TRBJ1-1 gives the whole variable domain DAMVIQNPRYQVTQFGKPVTLSCSQTLNHNVMYWYQQKSSQAPKLLFHYYDKDFNNEADTPDNFQSRRPNTSFCFLDIRSPGLGDTAMYLCATSRDRSGNTEAFFGQGTRLTVV.

V and J are TRBV5-5 and TRBJ1-2; D may be TRBD1 (5 bases). V lost 4 bases, J lost 8 bases, and 15 bases lay in between. The CDR3 has 13 residues. Looked up from germline, CDR1 is SGHKS and CDR2 is YYEKEE (reference sequence). CDR3 in amino acids: CASSPGDSGGYTF. The CDR3 nucleotides read TGTGCCAGCAGCCCGGGCGACAGTGGGGGCTACACCTTC.

The chain carries TRBV6-1 and TRBJ2-7; 7 nucleotides line up with TRBD1. The CDR3 has 16 amino acids. V shed 1 base, J shed 2 bases, and the junction held 8 bases outside the gene matches. Germline CDR1 and CDR2: MNHNS and SASEGT. CDR3 in DNA: TGTGCCAGCAGTGAAGAAGGGGGCCCCCTTACCTACGAGCAGTACTTC. Translated: CASSEEGGPLTYEQYF.

The table lists this clone with a few counts. This chain joins TRBV29-1 and TRBJ2-6; TRBD1 matches at 7 bases. The V and J ends lost 6 bases and 0 bases, in that order; junction bases with no gene match: 8. This CDR3 is 16 amino acids long. The V gene's germline CDR1 is SQVTM and CDR2 ANQGSEA. CDR3 sequence (DNA): TGCAGCGTCCCGACAGGGAGTACCTCTGGGGCCAACGTCCTGACTTTC. Translating it yields CSVPTGSTSGANVLTF.

The CDR3 DNA is TGTGCCAGCCGGAGCGGGGGGGCAGATACGCAGTATTTT. Translating it yields CASRSGGADTQYF. This sequence joins TRBV11-2 and TRBJ2-3; 10 bases are a match to TRBD2. Germline assignment: CDR1 SGHAT and CDR2 FQNNGV. The CDR3 has 13 residues. Trimming removed 8 bases from V and 4 bases from J; junction bases left unmatched: 3. The whole variable domain, remainder taken from reference TRBV11-2 and TRBJ2-3, is EAGVAQSPRYKIIEKRQSVAFWCNPISGHATLYWYQQILGQGPKLLIQFQNNGVVDDSQLPKDRFSAERLKGVDSTLKIQPAKLEDSAVYLCASRSGGADTQYFGPGTRLTVL.

In its sample, this clone was seen once. V gene TRBV19 combines with J gene TRBJ2-6; D not certain. The CDR3 runs 16 residues. Trimming stripped 9 bases from V and 0 bases from J, with 15 bases between. The V gene's germline CDR1 is LNHDA and CDR2 SQIVND (reference sequence). For the CDR3, the DNA is TGTGCCAGCGGGTCGGCGTATAGCTCTGGGGCCAACGTCCTGACTTTC. Encoded protein: CASGSAYSSGANVLTF. The full variable domain, in which reference TRBV19 and TRBJ2-6 provide the parts outside the CDR3, is DGGITQSPKYLFRKEGQNVTLSCEQNLNHDAMYWYRQDPGQGLRLIYYSQIVNDFQKGDIAEGYSVSREKKESFPLTVTSAQKNPTAFYLCASGSAYSSGANVLTFGAGSRLTVL.

This sequence joins TRBV5-1 and TRBJ1-2; 9 bases map to TRBD1. The trim removed 3 bases at V and 2 bases at J, leaving 5 bases unmatched. Germline CDR1 SGHRS, CDR2 YFSETQ. The CDR3 spans 15 residues. This CDR3 is CASSSTGGQNYGYTF. The DNA for the CDR3 is TGCGCCAGCAGCTCGACAGGGGGTCAAAACTATGGCTACACCTTC.

A few counts support this clone. The rearrangement uses TRBV11-2 and TRBJ2-6, with TRBD2 identical over 7 bases. This CDR3 contains 16 residues. Germline values: CDR1 SGHAT, CDR2 FQNNGV. Trimming took 4 bases from V and 4 from J; bases not matched to a gene: 7. CDR3 in DNA: TGTGCCAGCAGCTCGCCCGGGGGGTTCGGGGCCAACGTCCTGACTTTC. It encodes CASSSPGGFGANVLTF.

The V and J genes are TRBV13 and TRBJ1-5; D call uncertain. V was pared by 4 bases and J by 5 bases, with 9 bases between. The germline V gene has CDR1 PRHDT and CDR2 FYEKMQ (reference sequence). The CDR3 extends over 13 amino acids. Here the CDR3 DNA reads TGTGCCAGCAGCTATGGTGAGGATCAGCCCCAGCATTTT. It encodes CASSYGEDQPQHF.

The chain couples TRBV19 to TRBJ1-5; D gene ambiguous. Germline-derived CDR1 and CDR2 are LNHDA and SQIVND (reference sequence). There are 12 residues in the CDR3. Trimming stripped 6 bases from V and 0 bases from J, with 3 bases between. CDR3 bases: TGTGCCAGTAGCTTTAGCAATCAGCCCCAGCATTTT. It codes for CASSFSNQPQHF.

The chain is built from TRBV5-4 and TRBJ1-1; D is uncertain. V lost 0 bases and J 1 base, leaving 7 bases between the germline ends. CDR3 length: 14 residues. Germline CDR1 is SGHNT and CDR2 is YYREEE (reference sequence). In DNA, the CDR3 is TGTGCCAGCAGCTTGGGACTTTCGAACACTGAAGCTTTCTTT. Translated: CASSLGLSNTEAFF. The full variable domain, completed using reference TRBV5-4 and TRBJ1-1, is ETGVTQSPTHLIKTRGQQVTLRCSSQSGHNTVSWYQQALGQGPQFIFQYYREEENGRGNFPPRFSGLQFPNYSSELNVNALELDDSALYLCASSLGLSNTEAFFGQGTRLTVV.

The rearrangement uses TRBV19 and TRBJ1-2, with D possibly TRBD1 on 6 matching bases. Germline CDR1 reads LNHDA; CDR2 reads SQIVND (reference sequence). The CDR3 totals 14 residues. Trimming stripped 1 base from V and 7 bases from J, with 13 bases between. The CDR3 here is CASSIVYRETGYTF. CDR3 bases: TGTGCCAGTAGTATAGTGTACAGGGAGACTGGCTACACCTTC.

This chain uses TRBV5-6 with TRBJ1-2, with D possibly being TRBD1 (6 bases). V was trimmed by 3 bases and J by 7 bases, leaving 19 bases between them. Germline CDR1 SGHDT, CDR2 YYEEEE. The CDR3 has 15 residues. The CDR3 reads CASSWGTPGFGGYTF. The CDR3 DNA follows: TGTGCCAGCAGCTGGGGGACACCGGGGTTTGGTGGCTACACCTTC. The whole variable domain, remainder taken from reference TRBV5-6 and TRBJ1-2, is DAGVTQSPTHLIKTRGQQVTLRCSPKSGHDTVSWYQQALGQGPQFIFQYYEEEERQRGNFPDRFSGHQFPNYSSELNVNALLLGDSALYLCASSWGTPGFGGYTFGSGTRLTVV.